These 27 T cell receptor beta chains share one sample of origin, sequenced in a study of post-analysis software for immune sequencing data. Antigen specificity for these receptors is unknown. Unique molecular identifiers were carried by the TCR beta cDNA libraries. From the PCR reads, TCRdb called clonotypes with MiXCR, one entry per CDR3 protein. In the table there are a few hundred thousand distinct CDR3 sequences, less than 40% of which are singletons. Whole-study findings and limits: The study found TRBV5-6, TRBV5-1 and TRBV20-1 among a handful of TRBV segments more frequent in patients than controls.

The specimen sequenced was blood. These receptors all come from a girl aged 10 to 17 with multiple sclerosis.

This clonotype was recorded a few times. The V gene is TRBV6-5, the J gene TRBJ1-5; a weak D match, TRBD1 (6 bases). V lost 4 bases to trimming and J lost 2 bases, with 15 bases between them. In germline, CDR1 is MNHEY, CDR2 SVGAGI. The CDR3 runs 16 residues. The DNA of the CDR3 is TGTGCCAGCAGTTCTCATCAGGGGAGGGGCAATCAGCCCCAGCATTTT. It translates to CASSSHQGRGNQPQHF.

The V gene is TRBV24-1, the J gene TRBJ2-1; D may be TRBD2 (6 bases). CDR3 length equals 14 residues. The V gene lost 5 bases and the J gene lost 6 bases, with 13 bases spanning the gap. In germline, CDR1 is KGHDR, CDR2 SFDVKD. In DNA, the CDR3 is TGTGCCACCAGTGGTAAAACTAGCCGCAATGAGCAGTTCTTC. It codes for CATSGKTSRNEQFF.

This clonotype came up a few times. The genes are TRBV7-8 and TRBJ2-5; D unresolved. The CDR3 length is 15 residues. Germline V CDR1 and CDR2: SGHVS, FQNEAQ. Trimming stripped 0 bases from V and 5 bases from J, with 13 bases between. The CDR3 DNA sequence: TGTGCCAGCAGCTTAGCGGCCCCCCTCAGGGAGACCCAGTACTTC. Translated, it gives CASSLAAPLRETQYF.

There are a few counts of this clonotype. The CDR3 sequence: CAINPYRGSNIYEQYF. CDR3 sequence (DNA): TGTGCCATCAACCCCTACAGGGGCTCCAACATCTACGAGCAGTACTTC. J is TRBJ2-7 and V is TRBV10-3; TRBD1 matches at 7 bases. The CDR3 totals 16 residues. CDR1 and CDR2 from the germline V gene are ENHRY and SYGVKD. Germline trimming cut 7 bases from V and 3 bases from J; bases unmatched to any gene: 15.

V usage is TRBV20-1 and J usage is TRBJ2-7; D is ambiguous. Between the trimmed V and J ends, which lost 5 bases and 1 base, there was a span of 6 bases. The CDR3 runs 11 residues. CDR1 and CDR2 (germline): DFQATT, SNEGSKA (reference sequence). The CDR3 bases are TGCAGTGCTGGACGGTCCTACGAGCAGTACTTC. This encodes CSAGRSYEQYF.

A few counts support this clonotype. CDR3 in DNA: TGCGCCAGCAGCCAAGACCGGGACCCGGACACTGAAGCTTTCTTT. Translated, it gives CASSQDRDPDTEAFF. V is TRBV4-3 and J is TRBJ1-1; weak D call: TRBD1 (5 bases). V lost 0 bases and J 3 bases, leaving 11 bases between the germline ends. Germline V CDR1 and CDR2: LGHNA, YSLEER. This CDR3 comprises 15 residues.

In its sample, this clonotype was seen a few times. J is TRBJ2-5 and V is TRBV29-1; possibly TRBD1 for D (6 bases). V was clipped by 1 base and J by 10 bases, with 16 bases between them. This CDR3 region has 13 residues. The germline CDR1 and CDR2 sequences are SQVTM and ANQGSEA. Written as DNA, the CDR3 is TGCAGCGTTGAAGTCCAACAGGGTGTAGGCCAGTACTTC. Translating it yields CSVEVQQGVGQYF.

The chain carries TRBV3-1 and TRBJ2-1; D remains ambiguous. Between the trimmed V and J ends, which lost 4 bases and 7 bases, there was a span of 17 bases. Germline lookup yields CDR1 LGHDT and CDR2 YNNKEL (reference sequence). The CDR3 has 15 amino acids. The CDR3 is CASSPQVEHTNEQFF. CDR3 in DNA: TGTGCCAGCAGCCCTCAGGTGGAGCACACGAATGAGCAGTTCTTC.

A few counts support this clonotype. The chain couples TRBV7-9 to TRBJ2-7; 9 bases are shared with TRBD1. The CDR3 extends over 15 amino acids. Germline trimming cut 5 bases from V and 0 bases from J; bases unmatched to any gene: 5. Looked up from germline, CDR1 is SEHNR and CDR2 is FQNEAQ (reference sequence). CDR3 region: CASSPGTGTSYEQYF. CDR3 bases: TGTGCCAGCAGCCCAGGGACAGGGACCTCCTACGAGCAGTACTTC. Complete variable domain (other parts from reference TRBV7-9 and TRBJ2-7): DTGVSQNPRHKITKRGQNVTFRCDPISEHNRLYWYRQTLGQGPEFLTYFQNEAQLEKSRLLSDRFSAERPKGSFSTLEIQRTEQGDSAMYLCASSPGTGTSYEQYFGPGTRLTVT.

This clonotype was observed once. The rearrangement uses TRBV12-3 or TRBV12-4 and TRBJ2-2; D is undetermined. V lost 6 bases and J lost 1, with 12 bases in between. This CDR3 has 15 residues. Here the CDR3 reads CASSPRPMNTGELFF. CDR3 coding DNA: TGTGCCAGCAGCCCCCGACCGATGAACACCGGGGAGCTGTTTTTT.

This clonotype was seen only a few times. This sequence joins TRBV7-2 and TRBJ1-1; D gene ambiguous. V lost 5 bases, J lost 5 bases, and 12 bases lay in between. CDR1 and CDR2 from the germline V gene are SGHTA and FQGNSA. The CDR3 consists of 13 residues. Here the CDR3 DNA reads TGTGCCAGCAGCCGCAAAGTTGATACTGAAGCTTTCTTT. Its translation: CASSRKVDTEAFF.

The sample holds many counts of this clonotype. The V call is TRBV5-1, the J call TRBJ2-3, with unresolved D. The CDR3 runs 13 residues. In germline, CDR1 is SGHRS, CDR2 YFSETQ. V was pared by 4 bases and J by 1 base, with 7 bases between. The CDR3 loop reads CASSRAGTDTQYF. CDR3 coding DNA: TGCGCCAGCAGCCGCGCGGGCACAGATACGCAGTATTTT. Filled out from reference TRBV5-1 and TRBJ2-3, the complete variable domain reads KAGVTQTPRYLIKTRGQQVTLSCSPISGHRSVSWYQQTPGQGLQFLFEYFSETQRNKGNFPGRFSGRQFSNSRSEMNVSTLELGDSALYLCASSRAGTDTQYFGPGTRLTVL.

The chain employs TRBV3-1 and TRBJ2-1, with 8 positions matching TRBD1. The CDR3 is made up of 16 amino acids. The germline CDR1 and CDR2 sequences are LGHDT and YNNKEL (reference sequence). V shed 0 bases and J 6 bases; nucleotides not matched to a gene: 7. The CDR3 nucleotides read TGTGCCAGCAGCCAAGATCTTTGGACAGGGCGCAATGAGCAGTTCTTC. This encodes CASSQDLWTGRNEQFF.

The rearrangement joins TRBV27 to TRBJ2-7, with D perhaps assigned TRBD1 or TRBD2 (5 bases each). Trimming left V 3 bases short and J 7 bases short, with 13 bases between. The CDR3 sequence is 13 residues long. CDR1 and CDR2 (germline): MNHEY, SMNVEV (reference sequence). The CDR3 nucleotides read TGTGCCAGCAGTTTCCAGGGACCCACTGAGCAGTACTTC. It yields the protein CASSFQGPTEQYF.

This clonotype has just a few counts. The chain carries TRBV6-5 and TRBJ1-5; the D gene is possibly TRBD1 (6 bases). The V end was cut by 6 bases, the J end by 9 bases, with 15 bases between. Germline CDR1 is MNHEY and CDR2 is SVGAGI. The CDR3 is made up of 13 amino acids. CDR3 amino acids: CASRRDTAGPQHF. The CDR3, as DNA: TGTGCCAGCAGACGGGACACCGCGGGGCCCCAGCATTTT.

This clonotype has just a few counts. The rearrangement links TRBV29-1 to TRBJ2-7; 12 bases match TRBD2. Germline loops: CDR1 SQVTM, CDR2 ANQGSEA. After removal of 7 bases from V and 4 bases from J, the junction contained 5 bases not matched to a gene. CDR3 size: 13 residues. Here the CDR3 reads CSATTSGGYEQYF. The CDR3 bases are TGCAGCGCAACGACTAGCGGGGGATACGAGCAGTACTTC.

The V call is TRBV28, the J call TRBJ2-7, with 8 positions matching TRBD1. Trimming at V came to 6 bases and at J to 3 bases, leaving 16 bases not matched to a gene. The CDR3 runs to 17 residues. Germline V gene lookup returns CDR1 MDHEN and CDR2 SYDVKM. DNA of the CDR3: TGTGCCAGCAGCACATCAAGTTACGGACAGGGCCTCTACGAGCAGTACTTC. Translation gives CASSTSSYGQGLYEQYF.

The J gene is TRBJ2-1, the V gene TRBV12-3 or TRBV12-4; D perhaps matches TRBD1 (5 bases). V lost 7 bases and J 9 bases, leaving 10 bases between the germline ends. CDR3 length equals 11 residues. The CDR3 sequence: CASKGAAEQFF. CDR3 DNA sequence: TGTGCCAGCAAAGGGGCGGCTGAGCAGTTCTTC.

This clonotype was counted a few times. The chain couples TRBV5-1 to TRBJ1-6; D unclear. The ends were cut back, 0 bases at V and 2 bases at J, with 9 bases in the middle. Germline lookup yields CDR1 SGHRS and CDR2 YFSETQ. This CDR3 contains 16 residues. In DNA, the CDR3 is TGCGCCAGCAGCTTGGCCGGCGGGGCCTATAATTCACCCCTCCACTTT. Encoded protein: CASSLAGGAYNSPLHF.

This rearrangement joins TRBV7-3 to TRBJ1-1, with D hard to call. The germline V and J ends were trimmed by 1 base and 2 bases, with 5 bases remaining between them. The CDR3 consists of 13 residues. The germline CDR1 and CDR2 sequences are SGHTA and FQGTGA. This CDR3 reads CASSLRYNTEAFF. CDR3 bases: TGTGCCAGCAGCTTAAGGTACAACACTGAAGCTTTCTTT.

This clonotype has just a few counts. The CDR3 nucleotides are TGTGCCAGCAGCGGTCATAAGGGACAGAATCATCTTCTAGCCAAAAACATTCAGTACTTC. It encodes CASSGHKGQNHLLAKNIQYF. The rearrangement joins TRBV7-9 to TRBJ2-4; 7 nucleotides match TRBD1. V shed 5 bases and J 0 bases; nucleotides not matched to a gene: 19. CDR1 and CDR2 from the germline V gene are SEHNR and FQNEAQ (reference sequence). This CDR3 comprises 20 residues.

V is TRBV4-2 and J is TRBJ2-7, with TRBD2 as a possible D gene (6 bases). This CDR3 spans 15 amino acids. V was pared by 3 bases and J by 4 bases, with 16 bases between. CDR1 LGHNA and CDR2 YNFKEQ come from the germline V gene. DNA of the CDR3: TGTGCCAGCAGCCACGGCGGGACTCCTCTATACGAGCAGTACTTC. It translates to CASSHGGTPLYEQYF.

The table lists this clonotype with a few counts. This sequence joins TRBV29-1 and TRBJ1-6, with TRBD1 matching over 9 bases. The length of the CDR3 is 14 residues. V shed 5 bases, J shed 3 bases, and the junction held 2 bases outside the gene matches. Germline lookup yields CDR1 SQVTM and CDR2 ANQGSEA. The CDR3 sequence: CSVRGQGYNSPLHF. The CDR3 region has the DNA TGCAGCGTTCGGGGACAGGGCTATAATTCACCCCTCCACTTT.

The chain joins TRBV2 to TRBJ2-1, with 9 bases identical to TRBD1. In germline, CDR1 is SNHLY, CDR2 FYNNEI. V lost 8 bases and J lost 4; bases outside the gene matches: 6. This CDR3 region has 14 residues. CDR3 amino acids: CASGGTGRYNEQFF. For the CDR3, the DNA is TGTGCCAGCGGGGGGACAGGGAGGTACAATGAGCAGTTCTTC.

The chain carries TRBV11-2 and TRBJ2-2; D ambiguous. The V gene lost 0 bases and the J gene lost 6 bases, with 5 bases spanning the gap. Germline V gives CDR1 SGHAT, CDR2 FQNNGV. The CDR3 has 13 amino acids. CDR3 protein: CASSLDWAGELFF. DNA of the CDR3: TGTGCCAGCAGCTTAGACTGGGCCGGGGAGCTGTTTTTT.

This clonotype showed up just a few times. The chain links TRBV7-2 to TRBJ2-3; 8 bases map to TRBD2. The CDR3 extends over 16 amino acids. Germline V gene sequence: CDR1 SGHTA, CDR2 FQGNSA. V was pared by 1 base and J by 2 bases, with 5 bases of the junction left unmatched. In DNA form, the CDR3 reads TGTGCCAGCAGCTTAGGCGGGGGGCCCCTCACAGATACGCAGTATTTT. Translation: CASSLGGGPLTDTQYF. The variable domain in full, completed from reference TRBV7-2 and TRBJ2-3, reads GAGVSQSPSNKVTEKGKDVELRCDPISGHTALYWYRQSLGQGLEFLIYFQGNSAPDKSGLPSDRFSAERTGGSVSTLTIQRTQQEDSAVYLCASSLGGGPLTDTQYFGPGTRLTVL.

The rearrangement links TRBV6-1 to TRBJ2-1; no firm D call. CDR1 and CDR2 (germline): MNHNS, SASEGT. Trimming left V 8 bases short and J 3 bases short, with 11 bases between. The CDR3 loop spans 13 amino acids. This chain's CDR3 is CASESPDYNEQFF. As DNA, the CDR3 is TGTGCCAGCGAATCGCCCGACTACAATGAGCAGTTCTTC.